The entry that follows covers one T cell receptor (beta chain) sequence. No antigen is known for it. No much larger clonotype is one base removed from it; base qualities were not supplied. CDR1 MDHEN and CDR2 SYDVKM were looked up in the germline V gene. Deletion took 8 bases off V and 0 bases off J, with a span of 23 bases between the germline ends. Taken from cysteine to phenylalanine, the CDR3 has 17 residues. Only CDR3 DNA remains: 51 bases, in frame from the first base. The record originates from a study of T cell responses to AZD1222 COVID-19 vaccine (dated by TCRdb to 2020 to 2022). The study in broad terms: AZD1222 recipients with second doses at about 4 weeks or about 12 weeks were pooled, because spike-specific TCR depth and breadth did not differ between schedules. TCR sequencing was performed for approximately 240 trial participants, of whom roughly 200 were given two doses of AZD1222 and approximately 25 were given two doses of MenACWY control vaccine. Trial participants were enrolled by age into 18-55, 56-69 and 70-plus year subgroups, with approximately 150, 28 and 58 TCR-sequenced participants respectively. Findings and caveats that apply to the study as a whole: After two AZD1222 doses, both the breadth and the depth of spike-specific TCRs were significantly higher than at day 0 and than in MenACWY recipients. Conclusions about previously exposed vaccinees are limited, since just a handful of AZD1222 recipients were seropositive for SARS-CoV-2 at baseline. CD4 TCRs associated with the vaccine covered the entire spike protein, and the dominant responses were in regions 160-218 and 743-854. No day 14 peak-response samples were available, so repertoires were characterized only after the peak T cell response. Epitopes outside the regions mutated in the B.1.351 and B.1.1.7 variants were reportedly recognized by nearly half of the unique spike-specific TCRs. Participants were mostly white British, with more females than males. The authors suggested clonal diversity may have been underestimated. The 56-69-year group was small, and its depth increase did not reach significance, likely because of low power.

This specimen's time point label, per the study, means: baseline before first vaccination. Vaccinee samples came from UK trials COV001 and COV002, including a single-blind randomized controlled phase 2/3 trial of AZD1222 (ChAdOx1 nCoV-19) in healthy adults. For TCRbeta chain sequencing, PBMC samples were collected from trial participants at day 0 and at day 28 after the second dose. The CDR3 regions of human TCRbeta chains were analyzed by immunosequencing. The paper's processing steps were these. Repertoire TCRs were matched against a reference library of SARS-CoV-2-specific TCRs generated with the MIRA antigen-specificity platform. Breadth was defined as the fraction of unique TCRs that were SARS-CoV-2-associated, and depth was defined as the fraction of total T cells that were SARS-CoV-2-associated. Using the MIRA data, every spike-specific TCR was mapped to the spike region that the TCR reacted to and assigned to either a CD4 or a CD8 class. Log10-transformed breadth and depth values were compared by one-way ANOVA with Sidak's multiple comparisons tests. TCRdb's version of the immuneACCESS table is confined to in-frame rearrangements and falls short of the full clone set. An unresolved V gene accounts for under half of the shortfall where checked; the remainder is of unknown origin. That table furnishes V, J and clone size, whereas the DNA furnished D and trimming. The sample table records 150,000 to 180,000 clones; about nine tenths of these occur just once. Around 3% of the sample is in the top ten clones.

This sample comprised peripheral blood, obtained on day 0 of AZD1222 vaccination. The receptor comes from an adult in good health. The rearrangement combines TRBV28 with TRBJ2-7, and TRBD2 may be the D gene, going by 5 matching bases. The DNA is TGTGCCAGCTACACAACTCCGGCGGGCGCCCACTCCTACGAGCAGTACTTC. It translates to CASYTTPAGAHSYEQYF. Supplemented by the reference TRBV28 and TRBJ2-7 proteins around the CDR3, the complete variable domain is DVKVTQSSRYLVKRTGEKVFLECVQDMDHENMFWYRQDPGLGLRLIYFSYDVKMKEKGDIPEGYSVSREKKERFSLILESASTNQTSMYLCASYTTPAGAHSYEQYFGPGTRLTVT.